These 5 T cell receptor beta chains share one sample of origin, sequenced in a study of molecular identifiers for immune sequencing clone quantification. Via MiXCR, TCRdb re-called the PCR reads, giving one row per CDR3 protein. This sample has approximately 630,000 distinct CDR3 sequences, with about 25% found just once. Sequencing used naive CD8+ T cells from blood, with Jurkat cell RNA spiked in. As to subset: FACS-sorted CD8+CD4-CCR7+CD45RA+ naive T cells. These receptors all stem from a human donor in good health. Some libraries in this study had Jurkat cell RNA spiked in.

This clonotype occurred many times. This CDR3 reads CASSGPTSGSPNEQFF. For the CDR3, the DNA is TGTGCCAGCAGTGGCCCAACTAGCGGGAGTCCCAATGAGCAGTTCTTC. This chain links TRBV25-1 with TRBJ2-1; 11 bases agree with TRBD2. This CDR3 region has 16 residues. The germline V gene has CDR1 MGHDK and CDR2 SYGVNS. V shed 4 bases, J shed 6 bases, and the junction held 8 bases outside the gene matches. Full variable domain (rest looked up from reference TRBV25-1 and TRBJ2-1): EADIYQTPRYLVIGTGKKITLECSQTMGHDKMYWYQQDPGMELHLIHYSYGVNSTEKGDLSSESTVSRIRTEHFPLTLESARPSHTSQYLCASSGPTSGSPNEQFFGPGTRLTVL.

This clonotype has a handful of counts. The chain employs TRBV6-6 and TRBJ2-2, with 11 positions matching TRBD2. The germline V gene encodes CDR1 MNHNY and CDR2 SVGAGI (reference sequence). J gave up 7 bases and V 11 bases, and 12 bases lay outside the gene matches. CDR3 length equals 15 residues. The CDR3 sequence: CAGCSSGGYGGELFF. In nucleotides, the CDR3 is TGTGCCGGCTGCTCTAGCGGGGGGTATGGCGGGGAGCTGTTTTTT.

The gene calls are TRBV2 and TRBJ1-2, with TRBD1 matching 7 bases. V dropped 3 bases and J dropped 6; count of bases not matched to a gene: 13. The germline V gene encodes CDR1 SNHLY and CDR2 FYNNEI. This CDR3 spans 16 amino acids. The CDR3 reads CASSEDDRDWDNGYTF. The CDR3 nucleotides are TGTGCCAGCAGTGAGGACGACAGGGATTGGGACAATGGCTACACCTTC. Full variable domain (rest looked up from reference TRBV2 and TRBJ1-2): EPEVTQTPSHQVTQMGQEVILRCVPISNHLYFYWYRQILGQKVEFLVSFYNNEISEKSEIFDDQFSVERPDGSNFTLKIRSTKLEDSAMYFCASSEDDRDWDNGYTFGSGTRLTVV.

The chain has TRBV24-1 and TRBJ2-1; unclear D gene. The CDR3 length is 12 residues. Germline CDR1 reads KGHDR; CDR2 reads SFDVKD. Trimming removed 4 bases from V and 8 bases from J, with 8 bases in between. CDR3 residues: CATSDVVDEQFF. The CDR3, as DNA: TGTGCCACCAGTGACGTAGTTGATGAGCAGTTCTTC.

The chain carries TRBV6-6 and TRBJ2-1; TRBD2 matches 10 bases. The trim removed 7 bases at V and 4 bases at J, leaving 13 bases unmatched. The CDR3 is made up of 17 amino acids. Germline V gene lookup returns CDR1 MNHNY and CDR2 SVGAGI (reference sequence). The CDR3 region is CASIIVLAGVKYNEQFF. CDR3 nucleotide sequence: TGTGCCAGCATCATAGTCCTAGCGGGAGTTAAGTACAATGAGCAGTTCTTC.